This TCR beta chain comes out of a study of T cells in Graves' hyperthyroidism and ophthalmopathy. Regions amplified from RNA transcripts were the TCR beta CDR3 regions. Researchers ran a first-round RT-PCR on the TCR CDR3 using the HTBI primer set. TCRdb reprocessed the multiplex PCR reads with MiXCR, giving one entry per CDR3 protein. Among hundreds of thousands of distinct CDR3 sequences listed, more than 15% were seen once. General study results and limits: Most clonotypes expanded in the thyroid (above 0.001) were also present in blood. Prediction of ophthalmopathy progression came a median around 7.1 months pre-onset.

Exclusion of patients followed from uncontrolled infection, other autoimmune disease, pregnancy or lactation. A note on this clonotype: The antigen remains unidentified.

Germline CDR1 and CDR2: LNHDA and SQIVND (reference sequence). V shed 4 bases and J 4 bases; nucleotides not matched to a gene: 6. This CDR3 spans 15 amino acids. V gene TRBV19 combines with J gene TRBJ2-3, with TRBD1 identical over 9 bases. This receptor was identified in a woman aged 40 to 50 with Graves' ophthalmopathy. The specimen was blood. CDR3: CASSTTGGKADTQYF. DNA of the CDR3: TGTGCCAGTAGTACTACAGGGGGCAAGGCAGATACGCAGTATTTT.